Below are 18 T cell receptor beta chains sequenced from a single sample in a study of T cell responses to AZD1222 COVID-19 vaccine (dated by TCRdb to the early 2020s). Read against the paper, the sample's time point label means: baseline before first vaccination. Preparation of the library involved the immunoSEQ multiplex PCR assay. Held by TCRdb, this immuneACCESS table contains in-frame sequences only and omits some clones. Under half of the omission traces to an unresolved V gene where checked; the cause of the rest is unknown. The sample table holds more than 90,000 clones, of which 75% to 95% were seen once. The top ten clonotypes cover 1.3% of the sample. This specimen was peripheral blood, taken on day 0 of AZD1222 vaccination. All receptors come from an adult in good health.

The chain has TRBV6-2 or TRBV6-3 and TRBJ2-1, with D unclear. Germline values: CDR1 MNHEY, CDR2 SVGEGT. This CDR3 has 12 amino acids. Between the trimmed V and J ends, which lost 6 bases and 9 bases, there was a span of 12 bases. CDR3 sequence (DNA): TGTGCCAGCAGCCGCTTATATGGTGAGCAGTTCTTC. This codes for CASSRLYGEQFF.

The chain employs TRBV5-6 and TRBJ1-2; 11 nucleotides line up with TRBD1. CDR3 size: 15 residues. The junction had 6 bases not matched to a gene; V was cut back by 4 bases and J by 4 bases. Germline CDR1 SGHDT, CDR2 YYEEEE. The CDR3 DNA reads TGTGCCAGCAGCGGGTGGGACAGGGGGTTCTATGGCTACACCTTC. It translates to CASSGWDRGFYGYTF. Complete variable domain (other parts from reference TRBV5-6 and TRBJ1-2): DAGVTQSPTHLIKTRGQQVTLRCSPKSGHDTVSWYQQALGQGPQFIFQYYEEEERQRGNFPDRFSGHQFPNYSSELNVNALLLGDSALYLCASSGWDRGFYGYTFGSGTRLTVV.

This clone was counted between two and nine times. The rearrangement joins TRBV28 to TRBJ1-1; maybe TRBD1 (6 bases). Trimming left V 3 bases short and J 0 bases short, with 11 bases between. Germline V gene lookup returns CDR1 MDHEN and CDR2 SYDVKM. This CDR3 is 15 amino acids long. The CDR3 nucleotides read TGTGCCAGCAGTTTGGGGACACCTATGAACACTGAAGCTTTCTTT. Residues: CASSLGTPMNTEAFF.

This CDR3 reads CSGRTRNGYTF. In DNA, the CDR3 is TGCAGTGGTAGGACAAGAAATGGCTACACCTTC. This rearrangement joins TRBV20-1 to TRBJ1-2; D perhaps matches TRBD1 (5 bases). The CDR3 runs to 11 residues. Germline lookup yields CDR1 DFQATT and CDR2 SNEGSKA (reference sequence). V lost 7 bases to trimming and J lost 6 bases, with 12 bases between them.

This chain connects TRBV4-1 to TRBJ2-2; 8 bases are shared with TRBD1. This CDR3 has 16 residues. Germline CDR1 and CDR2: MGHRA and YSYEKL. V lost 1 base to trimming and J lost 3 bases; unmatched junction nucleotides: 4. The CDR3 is CASSQVRGLDTGELFF. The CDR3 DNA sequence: TGCGCCAGCAGCCAAGTCAGGGGGCTCGACACCGGGGAGCTGTTTTTT.

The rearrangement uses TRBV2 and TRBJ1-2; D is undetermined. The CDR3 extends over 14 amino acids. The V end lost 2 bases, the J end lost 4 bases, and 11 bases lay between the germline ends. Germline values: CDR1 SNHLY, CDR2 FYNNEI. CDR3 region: CASSEIGPSYGYTF. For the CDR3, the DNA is TGTGCCAGCAGTGAAATCGGACCGTCCTATGGCTACACCTTC.

CDR3 nucleotide sequence: TGTGCCAGCAGTAATAAGGCGACTAATTCACCCCTCCACTTT. Translated: CASSNKATNSPLHF. The chain couples TRBV6-5 to TRBJ1-6; D ambiguous. The germline V gene encodes CDR1 MNHEY and CDR2 SVGAGI. V was cut by 5 bases and J by 6 bases, with 11 bases left in between. This CDR3 contains 14 residues.

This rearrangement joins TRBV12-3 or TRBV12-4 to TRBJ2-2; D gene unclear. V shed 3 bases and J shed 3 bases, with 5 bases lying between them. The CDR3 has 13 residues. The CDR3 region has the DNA TGTGCCAGCAGTTTTGGTGACACCGGGGAGCTGTTTTTT. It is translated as CASSFGDTGELFF.

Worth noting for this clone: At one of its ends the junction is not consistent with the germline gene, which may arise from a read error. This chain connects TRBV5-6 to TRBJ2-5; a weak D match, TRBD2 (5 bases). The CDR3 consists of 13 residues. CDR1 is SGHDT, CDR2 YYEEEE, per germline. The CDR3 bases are TGTGCCAGCACCTTGGAGGCAGAAGAGACCCAGTACTTC. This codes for CASTLEAEETQYF.

The chain's CDR3 is CATSRAQGGPYGYTF. The CDR3 DNA reads TGTGCCACCAGCAGAGCACAGGGGGGCCCCTATGGCTACACCTTC. The chain employs TRBV15 and TRBJ1-2, with TRBD1 matching 8 bases. This CDR3 spans 15 amino acids. The V segment lost 1 base and the J segment 4 bases; nucleotides outside the gene matches: 5. Germline-derived CDR1 and CDR2 are LNHNV and YYDKDF (reference sequence).

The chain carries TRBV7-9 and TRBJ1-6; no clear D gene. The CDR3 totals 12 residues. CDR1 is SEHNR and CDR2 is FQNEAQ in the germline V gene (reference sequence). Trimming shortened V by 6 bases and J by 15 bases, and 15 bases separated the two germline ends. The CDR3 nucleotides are TGTGCCAGCAGGGGCAGCAGTTTTTTCCTCCACTTT. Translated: CASRGSSFFLHF.

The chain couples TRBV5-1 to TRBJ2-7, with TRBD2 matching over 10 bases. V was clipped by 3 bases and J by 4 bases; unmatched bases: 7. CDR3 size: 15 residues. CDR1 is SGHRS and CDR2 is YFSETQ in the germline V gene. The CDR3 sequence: CASSWPAGGRYEQYF. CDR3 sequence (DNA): TGCGCCAGCAGCTGGCCAGCGGGGGGGCGGTACGAGCAGTACTTC.

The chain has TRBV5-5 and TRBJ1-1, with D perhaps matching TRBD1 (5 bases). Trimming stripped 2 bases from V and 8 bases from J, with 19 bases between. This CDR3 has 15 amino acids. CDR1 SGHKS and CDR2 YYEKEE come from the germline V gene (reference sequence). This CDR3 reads CASSLHLGLLGEAFF. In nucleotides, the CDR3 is TGTGCCAGCAGCTTACACCTGGGACTACTGGGGGAAGCTTTCTTT.

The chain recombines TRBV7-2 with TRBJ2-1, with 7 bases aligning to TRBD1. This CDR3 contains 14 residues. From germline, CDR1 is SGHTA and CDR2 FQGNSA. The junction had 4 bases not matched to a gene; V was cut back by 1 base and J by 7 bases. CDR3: CASSLEGQSNEQFF. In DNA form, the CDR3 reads TGTGCCAGCAGCTTAGAGGGACAGTCTAATGAGCAGTTCTTC. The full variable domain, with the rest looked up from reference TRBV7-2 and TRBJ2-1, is GAGVSQSPSNKVTEKGKDVELRCDPISGHTALYWYRQSLGQGLEFLIYFQGNSAPDKSGLPSDRFSAERTGGSVSTLTIQRTQQEDSAVYLCASSLEGQSNEQFFGPGTRLTVL.

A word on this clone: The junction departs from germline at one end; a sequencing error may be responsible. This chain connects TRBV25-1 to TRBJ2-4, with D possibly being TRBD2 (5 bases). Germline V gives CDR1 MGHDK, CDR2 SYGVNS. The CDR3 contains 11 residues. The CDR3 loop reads CASSEAGSPHF. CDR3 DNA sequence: TGTGCCAGCAGTGAAGCGGGTTCTCCCCACTTC. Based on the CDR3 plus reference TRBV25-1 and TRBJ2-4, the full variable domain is EADIYQTPRYLVIGTGKKITLECSQTMGHDKMYWYQQDPGMELHLIHYSYGVNSTEKGDLSSESTVSRIRTEHFPLTLESARPSHTSQYLCASSEAGSPHFGAGTRLSVL.

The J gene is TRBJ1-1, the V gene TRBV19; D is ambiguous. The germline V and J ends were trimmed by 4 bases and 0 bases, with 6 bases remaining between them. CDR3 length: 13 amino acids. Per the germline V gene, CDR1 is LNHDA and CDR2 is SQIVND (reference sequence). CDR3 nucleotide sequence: TGTGCCAGTAGTAGTCAGGTGAACACTGAAGCTTTCTTT. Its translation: CASSSQVNTEAFF.

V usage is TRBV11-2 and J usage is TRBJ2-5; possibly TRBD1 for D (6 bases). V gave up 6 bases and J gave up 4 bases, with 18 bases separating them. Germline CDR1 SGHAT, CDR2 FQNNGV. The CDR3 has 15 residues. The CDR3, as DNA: TGTGCCAGCAGGCGGTTGACAGGCAAAGGAGAGACCCAGTACTTC. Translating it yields CASRRLTGKGETQYF. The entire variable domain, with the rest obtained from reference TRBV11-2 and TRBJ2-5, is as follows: EAGVAQSPRYKIIEKRQSVAFWCNPISGHATLYWYQQILGQGPKLLIQFQNNGVVDDSQLPKDRFSAERLKGVDSTLKIQPAKLEDSAVYLCASRRLTGKGETQYFGPGTRLLVL.

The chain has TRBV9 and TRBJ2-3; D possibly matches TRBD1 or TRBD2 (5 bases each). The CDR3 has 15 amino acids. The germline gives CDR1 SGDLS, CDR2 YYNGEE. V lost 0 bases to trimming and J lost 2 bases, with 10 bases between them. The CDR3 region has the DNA TGTGCCAGCAGCGTAGTTGGGGGAGTCACAGATACGCAGTATTTT. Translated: CASSVVGGVTDTQYF.